Reported below is one TCR beta chain. The CDR3 end falls 3 residues outside the read, so it is completed with the germline J gene. The source of the sample is a study of T cells in women clearing cervical HPV infection. Unmatched junction bases numbered 6, after V lost 3 bases and J lost 4 bases. Germline CDR1 and CDR2: SGHRS and YFSETQ. CDR3 length: 14 residues. All donors had a single incident cervical HPV16 infection, not prevalent. The repertoire was sequenced with immunoSEQ multiplex PCR; TCRdb's copy has only in-frame clones and lacks some. This repertoire includes 20,000 to 25,000 clones. The chain recombines TRBV5-1 with TRBJ2-7; TRBD2 matches at 8 bases. The origin of this receptor is a woman aged 18 to 75 with a cervical HPV16 infection that either progressed to CIN3+ or cleared (not recorded which). The sample was blood buffy coat. The CDR3 sequence: CASSSSGGSYEQYF. The CDR3 bases that were read are TGCGCCAGCAGCTCAAGCGGGGGTTCGTACGAG.